These T cell receptor beta chains were read from a single sample in a study of OX40 agonist ivuxolimab in advanced cancers. The table came from immunoSEQ multiplex PCR; TCRdb's copy has only in-frame clones and leaves some out. Among over 55,000 clones listed, around 86% were seen once. The sequencing here drew on CD4+ or CD8+ T cells sorted from blood, taken in a trial of the OX40 agonist ivuxolimab. These receptors came from an adult with an advanced solid tumor such as melanoma, head and neck, liver or kidney cancer. CDR3s include the opening cysteine and the closing phenylalanine or tryptophan. D genes are given only for firm matches. Clone size, where shown, is once, few, many, or a class for clones that have expanded.

size: -
J: TRBJ2-2
D: -
V: TRBV7-7
CDR3: CASSLGYTGELFF
DNA: TGTGCCAGCAGCTTAGGGTACACCGGGGAGCTGTTTTTT

size: once
J: TRBJ1-2
D: -
V: TRBV5-1
CDR3: CASSSRRPGVLADGYTF
DNA: TGCGCCAGCAGCTCCCGCCGGCCGGGGGTTTTGGCGGATGGCTACACCTTC

size: -
J: TRBJ2-2
D: -
V: TRBV7-9
CDR3: CASSPRGPNTGELFF
DNA: TGTGCCAGCAGCCCGCGGGGACCTAACACCGGGGAGCTGTTTTTT

size: -
J: TRBJ2-5
D: -
V: TRBV5-4
CDR3: CASSLVGAETQYF
DNA: TGTGCCAGCAGCTTGGTGGGGGCCGAGACCCAGTACTTC

size: -
J: TRBJ2-3
D: -
V: TRBV7-9
CDR3: CASSLDVVGSTDTQYF
DNA: TGTGCCAGCAGCTTAGATGTCGTTGGGAGCACAGATACGCAGTATTTT

size: -
J: TRBJ1-2
D: TRBD1
V: TRBV10-3
CDR3: CAISGTNSGTGDGYTF
DNA: TGTGCCATCAGTGGCACAAACTCCGGGACAGGGGATGGCTACACCTTC

size: -
J: TRBJ1-2
D: -
V: TRBV11-3
CDR3: CASSQGVNYGYTF
DNA: TGTGCCAGCAGCCAGGGCGTCAACTATGGCTACACCTTC

size: -
J: TRBJ1-3
D: -
V: TRBV5-1
CDR3: CASSTQGSGNTIYF
DNA: TGCGCCAGCAGCACCCAGGGATCTGGAAACACCATATATTTT

size: -
J: TRBJ1-5
D: -
V: TRBV2
CDR3: CASSPRGDQPQHF
DNA: TGTGCCAGCAGTCCCCGGGGGGACCAGCCCCAGCATTTT

size: -
J: TRBJ2-3
D: -
V: TRBV28
CDR3: CASRTAVSDTQYF
DNA: TGTGCCAGCAGAACAGCGGTGTCAGATACGCAGTATTTT